This TCR beta chain was profiled in a study of blood T cell repertoires in COVID-19. Study information: There were acute and convalescent COVID-19 samples, and they came from the United States, Italy and Spain. Sources were T cells, B-cell-depleted T cells, or PBMCs; the material itself was cDNA or gDNA.

As originally analysed: Counts of nucleated cells, estimated from reference gene primer amplification, were obtained. Clones were read by immunoSEQ multiplex PCR, and TCRdb kept only the in-frame ones, dropping some. V and J calls and clone size are as listed in that table; D and trimming were resolved from the DNA. The sample lists about 350,000 clones; under 95% were seen once. CDR1 is MRHNA, CDR2 SNTAGT, per germline. V shed 4 bases, J shed 7 bases, and the junction held 11 bases outside the gene matches. CDR3 length equals 16 residues. V gene TRBV6-4 combines with J gene TRBJ2-3; 10 nucleotides line up with TRBD2. Input material: peripheral blood. This TCR was recovered from a woman aged 18-29 years who had recovered from COVID-19. The CDR3 nucleotides are TGTGCCAGCAGTGCGCTAGCGGGAGCGGGGCCGTATACGCAGTATTTT. Protein: CASSALAGAGPYTQYF.